The 20 T cell receptor beta chains below were found in one sample sequenced in a study of somatic mutations in cytotoxic T cells in rheumatoid arthritis. Clones were sequenced by immunoSEQ multiplex PCR, and TCRdb holds only the in-frame ones, with some missing. The sample has approximately 15,000 clones, 72% seen once. The sequenced sample consisted of CD8+ T cells sorted from blood. The source is an adult with rheumatoid arthritis.

CDR3: CAWSGTGAEKLFF. As DNA, the CDR3 is TGTGCCTGGAGTGGGACAGGGGCTGAAAAACTGTTTTTT. The gene calls are TRBV30 and TRBJ1-4; 9 bases are a match to TRBD1. CDR3 size: 13 residues. Germline CDR1 and CDR2: GTSNPN and SVGIG (reference sequence). With V trimmed by 1 base and J by 7 bases, 1 base remained unmatched.

The chain uses TRBV7-8 and TRBJ1-1; 7 bases map to TRBD1. The germline gives CDR1 SGHVS, CDR2 FQNEAQ. With 4 bases clipped from V and 3 bases from J, the junction kept 5 bases outside the gene matches. The CDR3 covers 14 residues. The CDR3 sequence: CASSSQGWDTEAFF. CDR3 in DNA: TGTGCCAGCAGCTCACAGGGGTGGGACACTGAAGCTTTCTTT.

The chain combines TRBV27 with TRBJ2-7; 7 positions agree with TRBD2. CDR1 is MNHEY and CDR2 is SMNVEV in the germline V gene (reference sequence). This CDR3 is built from 14 residues. V was pared by 5 bases and J by 3 bases, with 7 bases of the junction left unmatched. The CDR3 coding sequence is TGTGCCAGCAGTGTTCTAGCGGTAGGCTACGAGCAGTACTTC. It encodes CASSVLAVGYEQYF.

The chain links TRBV11-3 to TRBJ2-2, with D unclear. The germline V gene has CDR1 SGHNT and CDR2 YENEEA. Between the trimmed V and J ends, which lost 4 bases and 3 bases, there was a span of 9 bases. The CDR3 runs 14 residues. The CDR3 region is CASSSETYTGELFF. As DNA, the CDR3 is TGTGCCAGCAGCTCCGAAACCTACACCGGGGAGCTGTTTTTT.

V is TRBV6-1 and J is TRBJ2-7; 10 bases fit TRBD1. Looked up from germline, CDR1 is MNHNS and CDR2 is SASEGT. This CDR3 contains 14 residues. V dropped 8 bases and J dropped 2; count of bases not matched to a gene: 6. The CDR3 loop reads CASWTGTGAYEQYF. The CDR3 DNA reads as TGTGCCAGCTGGACCGGGACAGGGGCCTACGAGCAGTACTTC.

V gene TRBV7-3 combines with J gene TRBJ2-2, with TRBD2 identical over 11 bases. Germline loops: CDR1 SGHTA, CDR2 FQGTGA. J was trimmed by 3 bases and V by 3 bases; bases with no gene match: 0. The CDR3 contains 15 residues. CDR3: CASSFSGGDTGELFF. The CDR3 DNA follows: TGTGCCAGCAGCTTTAGCGGGGGGGACACCGGGGAGCTGTTTTTT. Full variable domain (remainder filled in from reference TRBV7-3 and TRBJ2-2): GAGVSQTPSNKVTEKGKYVELRCDPISGHTALYWYRQSLGQGPEFLIYFQGTGAADDSGLPNDRFFAVRPEGSVSTLKIQRTERGDSAVYLCASSFSGGDTGELFFGEGSRLTVL.

The chain recombines TRBV27 with TRBJ2-2; D is undetermined. Germline lookup yields CDR1 MNHEY and CDR2 SMNVEV (reference sequence). This CDR3 spans 14 amino acids. Trimming took 4 bases from V and 1 from J, leaving 7 bases between them. CDR3 sequence (DNA): TGTGCCAGCAGTTCCGGGTTGAACACCGGGGAGCTGTTTTTT. Translation gives CASSSGLNTGELFF.

The chain is built from TRBV5-6 and TRBJ2-7; no clear D gene. CDR1 is SGHDT, CDR2 YYEEEE, per germline. The V end lost 2 bases, the J end lost 4 bases, and 22 bases lay between the germline ends. CDR3 size: 17 residues. The CDR3 sequence is CASSLGSSDGSLYEQYF. CDR3 DNA: TGTGCCAGCAGCTTAGGAAGCTCGGACGGGTCGTTATACGAGCAGTACTTC.

The gene calls are TRBV13 and TRBJ2-5; D is possibly TRBD1 (5 bases). From germline, CDR1 is PRHDT and CDR2 FYEKMQ (reference sequence). V dropped 0 bases and J dropped 5 bases, with 13 bases sitting between them. The CDR3 has 15 amino acids. This chain's CDR3 is CASSLGGLPGETQYF. The DNA for the CDR3 is TGTGCCAGCAGCTTAGGGGGGCTGCCCGGCGAGACCCAGTACTTC.

The V gene is TRBV19, the J gene TRBJ1-1, with D perhaps TRBD1 (6 bases). This CDR3 comprises 14 residues. CDR1 and CDR2 (germline): LNHDA, SQIVND (reference sequence). V gave up 1 base and J gave up 4 bases, with 10 bases separating them. The CDR3, as DNA: TGTGCCAGTAGTATAGCTCAGGGGATCACTGAAGCTTTCTTT. Protein sequence: CASSIAQGITEAFF. The whole variable domain, remainder taken from reference TRBV19 and TRBJ1-1, is DGGITQSPKYLFRKEGQNVTLSCEQNLNHDAMYWYRQDPGQGLRLIYYSQIVNDFQKGDIAEGYSVSREKKESFPLTVTSAQKNPTAFYLCASSIAQGITEAFFGQGTRLTVV.

The chain carries TRBV5-6 and TRBJ1-3, with D hard to call. The CDR3 contains 14 residues. V lost 1 base and J lost 0, with 5 bases in between. Germline CDR1 SGHDT, CDR2 YYEEEE. CDR3 region: CASSLFGSGNTIYF. CDR3 nucleotide sequence: TGTGCCAGCAGCTTGTTCGGCTCTGGAAACACCATATATTTT.

This rearrangement joins TRBV5-1 to TRBJ2-5, with 8 bases fitting TRBD1. The closer fit of TRBJ2-7 to the DNA end suggests the J call may be wrong. The CDR3 contains 16 residues. Germline V gene lookup returns CDR1 SGHRS and CDR2 YFSETQ. The CDR3 reads CASSGSQGAKSYEQYF. Written as DNA, the CDR3 is TGCGCCAGCAGCGGCTCCCAGGGGGCTAAATCCTACGAGCAGTACTTC.

The chain carries TRBV15 and TRBJ2-7, with 7 bases identical to TRBD1. Trimming at V came to 1 base and at J to 1 base, leaving 10 bases not matched to a gene. The germline gives CDR1 LNHNV, CDR2 YYDKDF (reference sequence). This CDR3 region has 17 residues. CDR3 region: CATSRGPVQGSSYEQYF. CDR3 bases: TGTGCCACCAGCAGAGGTCCGGTACAGGGGAGTTCCTACGAGCAGTACTTC.

The gene calls are TRBV7-9 and TRBJ2-2; TRBD1 agrees at 7 bases. Germline CDR1 is SEHNR and CDR2 is FQNEAQ (reference sequence). The CDR3 spans 14 residues. Trimming removed 5 bases from V and 4 bases from J; junction bases left unmatched: 4. CDR3 region: CASSTGTATGELFF. Written as DNA, the CDR3 is TGTGCCAGCAGCACTGGGACAGCCACCGGGGAGCTGTTTTTT.

V gene TRBV7-9 combines with J gene TRBJ1-4; D unresolved. This CDR3 contains 15 residues. The germline V and J ends were trimmed by 5 bases and 5 bases, with 15 bases remaining between them. Germline values: CDR1 SEHNR, CDR2 FQNEAQ (reference sequence). CDR3 DNA sequence: TGTGCCAGCAGCCCCGATAATGCACGGAATGAAAAACTGTTTTTT. Its translation: CASSPDNARNEKLFF.

The chain couples TRBV19 to TRBJ1-2, with 7 bases that match TRBD1. The CDR3 covers 14 residues. The ends lost 1 base at V and 9 bases at J; junction bases unmatched: 8. CDR1 LNHDA and CDR2 SQIVND come from the germline V gene (reference sequence). CDR3 sequence (DNA): TGTGCCAGTAGTATAGGGGTCGGACAGGATCGCTACACCTTC. This codes for CASSIGVGQDRYTF. The whole variable domain, remainder taken from reference TRBV19 and TRBJ1-2, is DGGITQSPKYLFRKEGQNVTLSCEQNLNHDAMYWYRQDPGQGLRLIYYSQIVNDFQKGDIAEGYSVSREKKESFPLTVTSAQKNPTAFYLCASSIGVGQDRYTFGSGTRLTVV.

This clone appeared a few times. This chain connects TRBV15 to TRBJ1-4; 7 bases agree with TRBD1. The CDR3 length is 15 residues. Germline CDR1 LNHNV, CDR2 YYDKDF (reference sequence). J was trimmed by 7 bases and V by 3 bases; bases with no gene match: 8. This chain's CDR3 is CATSSELGGSEKLFF. The CDR3 nucleotides read TGTGCCACCAGCAGTGAATTAGGGGGCAGTGAAAAACTGTTTTTT.

This clone showed up just a few times. The chain joins TRBV14 to TRBJ2-1; 7 bases align to TRBD2. Germline CDR1 reads SGHDN; CDR2 reads FVKESK. The ends lost 4 bases at V and 3 bases at J; junction bases unmatched: 6. CDR3 length: 15 amino acids. The CDR3 nucleotides are TGTGCCAGCAGCCCCGTGGCGGGGGTCTACAATGAGCAGTTCTTC. It encodes CASSPVAGVYNEQFF.

The rearrangement uses TRBV7-9 and TRBJ2-1; no definite D call. The CDR3 spans 12 residues. V lost 3 bases to trimming and J lost 4 bases, with 4 bases between them. CDR1 and CDR2 from the germline V gene are SEHNR and FQNEAQ (reference sequence). The CDR3 DNA follows: TGTGCCAGCAGCTTTTTATACAATGAGCAGTTCTTC. Translating gives CASSFLYNEQFF.

The chain links TRBV30 to TRBJ2-5; 8 bases line up with TRBD2. This CDR3 has 16 residues. Germline V gene sequence: CDR1 GTSNPN, CDR2 SVGIG (reference sequence). The trim removed 3 bases at V and 1 base at J, leaving 10 bases unmatched. CDR3: CAWRPIAGRSQETQYF. The CDR3 region has the DNA TGTGCCTGGAGGCCCATAGCGGGGAGATCCCAAGAGACCCAGTACTTC.